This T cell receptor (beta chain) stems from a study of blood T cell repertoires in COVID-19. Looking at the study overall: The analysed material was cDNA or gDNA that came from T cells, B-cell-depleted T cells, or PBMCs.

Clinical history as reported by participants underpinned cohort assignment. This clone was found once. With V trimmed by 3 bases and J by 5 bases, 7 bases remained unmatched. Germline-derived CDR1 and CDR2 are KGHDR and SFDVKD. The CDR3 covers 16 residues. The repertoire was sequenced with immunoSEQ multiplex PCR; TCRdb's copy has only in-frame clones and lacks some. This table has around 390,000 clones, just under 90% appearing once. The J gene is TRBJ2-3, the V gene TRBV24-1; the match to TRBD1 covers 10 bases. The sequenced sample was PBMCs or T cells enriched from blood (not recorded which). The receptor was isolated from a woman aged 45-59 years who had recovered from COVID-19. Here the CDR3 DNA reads TGTGCCACCAGTGATGCCGGGACAGGGGCTGGAGATACGCAGTATTTT. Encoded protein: CATSDAGTGAGDTQYF.